The next 22 T cell receptor beta chains were all read from a single sample in a study of cytomegalovirus exposure and HLA in healthy donors. PCR involved 60 Vbeta and 13 Jbeta primers. Measured with immunoSEQ multiplex PCR; TCRdb has only the in-frame clones, and not every one. The table has roughly 190,000 clones, roughly a tenth seen once. Specimen: PBMCs. The source is a woman between 25 and 40 years old in good health and CMV-seropositive.

The chain links TRBV19 to TRBJ1-5; D is unclear. In germline, CDR1 is LNHDA, CDR2 SQIVND (reference sequence). The germline V and J ends were trimmed by 8 bases and 0 bases, with 11 bases remaining between them. The CDR3 has 14 residues. CDR3 sequence reads: CASSTILSNQPQHF. Here the CDR3 DNA reads TGTGCCAGTTCCACGATACTTAGCAATCAGCCCCAGCATTTT.

There are a few counts of this clone. The DNA for the CDR3 is TGTGCCATCAGTGCCCGCAACAGGGACACCATATATTTT. It yields the protein CAISARNRDTIYF. The V call is TRBV10-3, the J call TRBJ1-3; maybe TRBD1 (6 bases). The CDR3 totals 13 residues. Germline V gene data show CDR1 as ENHRY and CDR2 as SYGVKD. Trimming shortened V by 4 bases and J by 8 bases, and 12 bases separated the two germline ends.

This clone occurred a few times. V and J are TRBV20-1 and TRBJ2-2; D is undetermined. Germline-derived CDR1 and CDR2 are DFQATT and SNEGSKA (reference sequence). There are 11 residues in the CDR3. V was clipped by 5 bases and J by 2 bases, with 3 bases between them. The CDR3 coding sequence is TGCAGTGCTGTAAACACCGGGGAGCTGTTTTTT. This sequence encodes CSAVNTGELFF.

The chain combines TRBV13 with TRBJ2-4; 10 bases agree with TRBD2. Germline V gene lookup returns CDR1 PRHDT and CDR2 FYEKMQ (reference sequence). J gave up 6 bases and V 5 bases, and 31 bases lay outside the gene matches. There are 23 residues in the CDR3. The CDR3 DNA is TGTGCCAGCAGCCCCTCGCCGAGGGGGTTTAACCCCGGACTAGCGGTTCCTTCAAACATTCAGTACTTC. Protein product: CASSPSPRGFNPGLAVPSNIQYF.

This clone was counted between two and nine times. The chain links TRBV20-1 to TRBJ2-3, with D perhaps matching TRBD2 (5 bases). The CDR3 runs 11 residues. Germline V gene lookup returns CDR1 DFQATT and CDR2 SNEGSKA (reference sequence). The V and J ends lost 6 bases and 4 bases respectively, with 8 bases between them. CDR3 nucleotides: TGCAGTGCGGGAGCCGCAGATACGCAGTATTTT. It encodes CSAGAADTQYF.

V and J are TRBV9 and TRBJ1-5; 9 bases are shared with TRBD1. Trimming at V came to 0 bases and at J to 4 bases, leaving 2 bases not matched to a gene. Germline-derived CDR1 and CDR2 are SGDLS and YYNGEE. There are 15 residues in the CDR3. The CDR3 spells CASSVGTGANQPQHF. The CDR3 DNA is TGTGCCAGCAGCGTAGGGACAGGGGCAAATCAGCCCCAGCATTTT.

The V call is TRBV15, the J call TRBJ2-7; no reliable D call. The CDR3 runs 14 residues. V lost 1 base, J lost 3 bases, and 10 bases lay in between. The germline V gene has CDR1 LNHNV and CDR2 YYDKDF (reference sequence). DNA of the CDR3: TGTGCCACCAGCAGAGGACAATACGGCTACGAGCAGTACTTC. Its protein product is CATSRGQYGYEQYF.

The chain recombines TRBV10-2 with TRBJ2-7, with a weak D call TRBD2 (6 bases). This CDR3 contains 15 residues. Germline V gene lookup returns CDR1 WSHSY and CDR2 SAAADI. The V and J ends lost 2 bases and 0 bases respectively, with 11 bases between them. For the CDR3, the DNA is TGCGCCAGCAGTGAGAACGCCGGGAGCTCCTACGAGCAGTACTTC. It specifies CASSENAGSSYEQYF.

V usage is TRBV2 and J usage is TRBJ2-7; TRBD2 matches at 8 bases. The CDR3 is 14 residues long. J lost 0 bases, V lost 8 bases, and 6 bases had no gene match. Germline V gene lookup returns CDR1 SNHLY and CDR2 FYNNEI. The CDR3 loop is CASHIGGASYEQYF. The CDR3 DNA reads TGTGCCAGCCATATCGGGGGGGCCTCCTACGAGCAGTACTTC.

The CDR3 loop reads CASSFLSGLAGTEQFF. The CDR3 DNA follows: TGCGCCAGCAGCTTCTTGAGCGGGCTAGCGGGAACTGAGCAGTTCTTC. V and J are TRBV5-1 and TRBJ2-1; TRBD2 agrees at 9 bases. The germline CDR1 and CDR2 sequences are SGHRS and YFSETQ. The CDR3 covers 16 residues. Trimming took 2 bases from V and 9 from J; bases not matched to a gene: 12.

The chain employs TRBV5-1 and TRBJ2-5; possibly TRBD1 or TRBD2 for D (5 bases each). Germline CDR1 is SGHRS and CDR2 is YFSETQ. Trimming left V 4 bases short and J 1 base short, with 11 bases between. This CDR3 is built from 14 residues. The CDR3 DNA is TGCGCCAGCAGCCTGGGACCGGGCCAAGAGACCCAGTACTTC. This encodes CASSLGPGQETQYF.

This clone was found a few times. The V and J genes are TRBV2 and TRBJ2-7, with unresolved D. Trimming stripped 6 bases from V and 4 bases from J, with 10 bases between. The CDR3 length is 12 residues. Looked up from germline, CDR1 is SNHLY and CDR2 is FYNNEI. The CDR3 region is CASSQLLYEQYF. The CDR3, as DNA: TGTGCCAGCAGCCAGTTATTATACGAGCAGTACTTC.

This clone was seen a few times. The V gene is TRBV29-1, the J gene TRBJ2-2; 9 nucleotides align to TRBD1. The CDR3 sequence is 13 residues long. Germline V gene lookup returns CDR1 SQVTM and CDR2 ANQGSEA. J gave up 6 bases and V 7 bases, and 6 bases lay outside the gene matches. As DNA, the CDR3 is TGCAGCGCTCCGGGACAGGGCGCCGGGGAGCTGTTTTTT. Amino acid sequence: CSAPGQGAGELFF.

The genes are TRBV4-1 and TRBJ2-7; 10 positions match TRBD2. V shed 3 bases, J shed 2 bases, and the junction held 4 bases outside the gene matches. This CDR3 comprises 15 residues. Looked up from germline, CDR1 is MGHRA and CDR2 is YSYEKL. CDR3 loop: CASSQALAGTYEQYF. The CDR3 DNA sequence: TGCGCCAGCAGCCAGGCACTAGCGGGGACCTACGAGCAGTACTTC.

The CDR3 region is CAWSVSGSNEQYF. CDR3 coding DNA: TGTGCCTGGAGTGTATCAGGGTCCAACGAGCAGTACTTC. The V gene is TRBV30, the J gene TRBJ2-7, with D possibly being TRBD1 (5 bases). Germline lookup yields CDR1 GTSNPN and CDR2 SVGIG (reference sequence). The V and J ends lost 0 bases and 5 bases respectively, with 11 bases between them. CDR3 length: 13 amino acids.

This clone was seen a handful of times. The chain uses TRBV11-3 and TRBJ2-2; unclear D gene. The CDR3 loop spans 13 amino acids. CDR1 and CDR2 (germline): SGHNT, YENEEA. V was cut by 3 bases and J by 5 bases, with 7 bases left in between. The CDR3 region is CASSLASTGELFF. As DNA, the CDR3 is TGTGCCAGCAGCTTGGCCAGTACCGGGGAGCTGTTTTTT.

This clone has just a few counts. The rearrangement links TRBV2 to TRBJ2-5; D may be TRBD2 (6 bases). This CDR3 is built from 13 residues. Germline V gives CDR1 SNHLY, CDR2 FYNNEI. Trimming took off 5 bases at V and 2 bases at J, with 9 bases between the two ends. CDR3 DNA sequence: TGTGCCAGCAGTCGGACTACTCAAGAGACCCAGTACTTC. It codes for CASSRTTQETQYF.

This clone has more than one count but fewer than ten. This sequence joins TRBV19 and TRBJ2-3, with a weak D call TRBD1 (5 bases). Germline V gene data show CDR1 as LNHDA and CDR2 as SQIVND (reference sequence). The CDR3 has 17 amino acids. V was shortened by 4 bases and J by 0 bases, with 17 bases between the two germline ends. CDR3 nucleotides: TGTGCCAGTAGTAACCACTACAGGCCTTCTAGCACAGATACGCAGTATTTT. Amino acid sequence: CASSNHYRPSSTDTQYF.

The rearrangement links TRBV30 to TRBJ2-2; 7 nucleotides match TRBD2. CDR1 and CDR2 (germline): GTSNPN, SVGIG (reference sequence). The junction had 11 bases not matched to a gene; V was cut back by 3 bases and J by 7 bases. The CDR3 totals 15 residues. CDR3 DNA: TGTGCCTGGAGCTCGGTGGGAGGGCCGGGCGGGGAGCTGTTTTTT. Its translation is CAWSSVGGPGGELFF.

This clone was picked up a small number of times. The rearrangement joins TRBV5-1 to TRBJ2-1, with D perhaps matching TRBD2 (6 bases). This CDR3 is 16 amino acids long. The ends were cut back, 1 base at V and 2 bases at J, with 13 bases in the middle. CDR1 is SGHRS and CDR2 is YFSETQ in the germline V gene. CDR3 region: CASSLPSLATYNEQFF. The DNA for the CDR3 is TGCGCCAGCAGCTTGCCGTCACTAGCCACCTACAATGAGCAGTTCTTC.

This sequence joins TRBV30 and TRBJ2-1; no firm D call. Trimming cost V 0 bases and J 6 bases, with 12 bases left between them. Germline V gives CDR1 GTSNPN, CDR2 SVGIG (reference sequence). The CDR3 covers 14 residues. The CDR3 DNA reads TGTGCCTGGAGTGTGAGACTCGCGTCCAATGAGCAGTTCTTC. As protein: CAWSVRLASNEQFF.

The CDR3 nucleotides read TGTGCCAGCAGCTCCCCGGGCGGGAGGGCCATCGATACGCAGTATTTT. It is translated as CASSSPGGRAIDTQYF. The V call is TRBV7-9, the J call TRBJ2-3; TRBD2 matches 9 bases. The CDR3 sequence is 16 residues long. The J segment lost 6 bases and the V segment lost 4 bases, leaving 11 bases of the junction unmatched. Germline-derived CDR1 and CDR2 are SEHNR and FQNEAQ (reference sequence).